The table lists the clone carrying this T cell receptor (beta chain) with a count of one. The record originates from a study of blood T cell repertoires in COVID-19. Background on the study: Samples of COVID-19 (acute and convalescent) were obtained from the United States, Italy and Spain. Nucleic acid was either cDNA or gDNA, and it came from T cells, B-cell-depleted T cells, or PBMCs.

Germline CDR1 MDHEN, CDR2 SYDVKM. The V gene lost 4 bases and the J gene lost 5 bases, with 10 bases spanning the gap. The CDR3 is 13 amino acids. Original processing notes: Estimates of nucleated cell counts were drawn from the amplification of reference gene primers. Assay used: immunoSEQ multiplex PCR; TCRdb lists only in-frame clones, some missing. Clone size and the V and J calls come from that table; the DNA yielded D and trimming. The sample includes approximately 310,000 clones, approximately 87% seen only once; the top ten take around 8%. This clonotype originated in a woman aged 45-65 years who had recovered from COVID-19. The chain carries TRBV28 and TRBJ2-3; tentatively, D is TRBD1 (6 bases). The sample consisted of peripheral blood. The CDR3 reads CASSSAGEDTQYF. Written as DNA, the CDR3 is TGTGCCAGCAGTTCCGCAGGGGAAGATACGCAGTATTTT.